The source of this T cell receptor (beta chain) is a study of Graves' ophthalmopathy and Graves' hyperthyroidism. Amplified material comprised TCR beta CDR3 regions derived from RNA transcripts. Investigators did first-round RT-PCR with HTBI primers, then second-round multiplex PCR. TCRdb ran MiXCR on the multiplex PCR reads and lists one entry per CDR3 protein. The table lists under 200,000 distinct CDR3 sequences, around two fifths of them singletons. The sample holds many counts of this clonotype. V lost 5 bases and J 0 bases, leaving 14 bases between the germline ends. The CDR3 runs to 15 residues. CDR1 is SGHVS and CDR2 is FNYEAQ in the germline V gene. Thyroid ultrasound, orbital computed tomography, TRAb, serum thyroxine and clinical symptoms formed the basis of diagnosis. The source of the PBMCs was around 10 ml of fresh peripheral blood.

The source material was peripheral blood. The chain couples TRBV7-6 to TRBJ2-7, with D perhaps matching TRBD1 or TRBD2 (5 bases each). The sequence was obtained from a woman aged 40 to 50 with Graves' ophthalmopathy. The CDR3 nucleotides read TGTGCCAGCAGCCCGGGGCCGAAACCCTCCTACGAGCAGTACTTC. This codes for CASSPGPKPSYEQYF.